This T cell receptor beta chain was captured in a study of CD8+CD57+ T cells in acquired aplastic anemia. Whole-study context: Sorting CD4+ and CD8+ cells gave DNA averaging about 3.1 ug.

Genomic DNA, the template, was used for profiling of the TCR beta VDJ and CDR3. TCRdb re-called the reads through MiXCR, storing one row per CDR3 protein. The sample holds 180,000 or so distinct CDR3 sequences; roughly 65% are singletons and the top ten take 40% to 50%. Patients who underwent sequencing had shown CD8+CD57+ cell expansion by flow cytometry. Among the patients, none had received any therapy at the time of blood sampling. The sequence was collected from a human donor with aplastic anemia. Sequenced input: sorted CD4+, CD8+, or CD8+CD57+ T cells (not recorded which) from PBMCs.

As DNA, the CDR3 is TGTGCCAGCAGCGTAGACGGGGCCACCATATATTTT. This sequence encodes CASSVDGATIYF. The rearrangement links TRBV9 to TRBJ1-3, with D possibly TRBD1 on 5 matching bases. The ends were cut back, 0 bases at V and 9 bases at J, with 7 bases in the middle. The CDR3 runs to 12 residues. The V gene's germline CDR1 is SGDLS and CDR2 YYNGEE.